This is a list of T cell receptor beta chains from one sample in a study of vaccination and CD4 T cells after COVID-19. MiXCR, run by TCRdb on the PCR reads, gives a single entry per CDR3 protein. The table lists about 2,600 distinct CDR3 sequences, approximately 29% of them singletons. Their antigen targets remain unknown. The source was CD4+ T cells from blood, cultured in vitro, collected after SARS-CoV-2 vaccination. These receptors were collected from a human donor who had recovered from COVID-19. Both conserved end residues are part of each CDR3. The D gene is left open where the match is weak. For some rows the clone size is stated as once, few or many, or as a class when expanded; others skip it.

clone_size,j_call,v_call,d_call,cdr3_nt,cdr3_aa
once,TRBJ2-1,TRBV4-1,NA,TGCGCCAGCAGAAGGGGTTCCAATGAGCAGTTCTTC,CASRRGSNEQFF
NA,TRBJ1-2,TRBV6-4,TRBD1,TGTGCCAGCAGTATAGACAGGGGGTCTGGCTACACCTTC,CASSIDRGSGYTF
NA,TRBJ1-3,TRBV20-1,NA,TGCAGTGCTAGGAACGGAACTGGAAACACCATATATTTT,CSARNGTGNTIYF
NA,TRBJ2-1,TRBV20-1,NA,TGCAGTGCTAGAGAGGGCAGTGAAAACTACAATGAGCAGTTCTTC,CSAREGSENYNEQFF
NA,TRBJ2-7,TRBV4-2,TRBD1,TGTGCCAGCAGTCAACCGGGACAGGAGGTCTACGAGCAGTACTTC,CASSQPGQEVYEQYF
few,TRBJ1-5,TRBV7-9,NA,TGTGCCAGCAGCTTAGCAGGGTCCTACAATCAGCCCCAGCATTTT,CASSLAGSYNQPQHF
few,TRBJ1-2,TRBV14,TRBD1,TGTGCCAGCAGCCAGCGGGAGGGACAGCTCTATGGCTACACCTTC,CASSQREGQLYGYTF
NA,TRBJ2-7,TRBV20-1,NA,TGCAGTGCTAGGGGACAGGGGTTAAAGAGCGGGGGGGCCCACGAGCAGTACTTC,CSARGQGLKSGGAHEQYF
few,TRBJ2-1,TRBV15,NA,TGTGCCACCAGCAGAGACCCGGGGCCAGGTCACGATGAGCAGTTCTTC,CATSRDPGPGHDEQFF
few,TRBJ1-3,TRBV15,NA,TGTGCCACCAGCGTGGACAGAGCTGGAAACACCATATATTTT,CATSVDRAGNTIYF
few,TRBJ2-7,TRBV19,NA,TGTGCCAGTAGTGGCGGGATCTACGAGCAGTACTTC,CASSGGIYEQYF
few,TRBJ1-5,TRBV7-9,TRBD1,TGTGCCAGCAGCTCACAGGGGAGCAATCAGCCCCAGCATTTT,CASSSQGSNQPQHF
few,TRBJ2-7,TRBV28,NA,TGTGCCAGCAGTGTCGGGACAAGGTCCTACGAGCAGTACTTC,CASSVGTRSYEQYF
NA,TRBJ1-1,TRBV6-1,TRBD1,TGTGCCAGCAGTCGGACCCGACAGGGGGCGTACACTGAAGCTTTCTTT,CASSRTRQGAYTEAFF
few,TRBJ1-1,TRBV7-2,NA,TGTGCCAGCAGCTTAGGATATGGGGGCAGGAACACTGAAGCTTTCTTT,CASSLGYGGRNTEAFF
few,TRBJ1-1,TRBV20-1,NA,TGCAGTGCTAAAGCCGGGGGCAGGTCTGAAGCTTTCTTT,CSAKAGGRSEAFF
NA,TRBJ2-7,TRBV19,TRBD1,TGTGCCAGTAGTACCCTGACAGGGACCGAGCAGTACTTC,CASSTLTGTEQYF
NA,TRBJ2-3,TRBV20-1,NA,TGCAGTGCTAGATCGGCGGGGACAGCCACAGATACGCAGTATTTT,CSARSAGTATDTQYF
large,TRBJ2-5,TRBV6-2/TRBV6-3,NA,TGTGCCAGCAGTTACGGCTCTAGCTACCCTCGAGAGACCCAGTACTTC,CASSYGSSYPRETQYF
NA,TRBJ2-1,TRBV20-1,TRBD1,TGCAGTGCAACAACAGGGGATTCCTACAATGAGCAGTTCTTC,CSATTGDSYNEQFF
NA,TRBJ2-3,TRBV20-1,TRBD2,TGCAGTGCTAGCTTGGCGGGGGCGCAGTATTTT,CSASLAGAQYF
few,TRBJ2-1,TRBV6-1,NA,TGTGCCAGCAAGGTCACCTACAATGAGCAGTTCTTC,CASKVTYNEQFF
medium-sized,TRBJ2-7,TRBV4-1,NA,TGCGCCAGCAGCCAGGCAGAGTACTCATCCTACGAGCAGTACTTC,CASSQAEYSSYEQYF
NA,TRBJ1-2,TRBV20-1,NA,TGCAGTGCTAGAATGACAGAGAATTATGGCTACACCTTC,CSARMTENYGYTF
few,TRBJ2-5,TRBV10-1,NA,TGCGCCAGCAGTAAGCAGGTCCAAGAGACCCAGTACTTC,CASSKQVQETQYF
NA,TRBJ1-2,TRBV28,TRBD1,TGTGCCAGCACCCTTGGACAGGGGGCGGGGGGCTACACCTTC,CASTLGQGAGGYTF
NA,TRBJ1-2,TRBV7-6,TRBD1,TGTGCCAGCAGCAGCCTGTGGACAGGGGGCATCTATGGCTACACCTTC,CASSSLWTGGIYGYTF
few,TRBJ1-2,TRBV14,NA,TGTGCCAGCAGCCAAGTGCAGTATGGCTACACCTTC,CASSQVQYGYTF
few,TRBJ2-3,TRBV20-1,TRBD1,TGCAGCACGAGCAGAACAGGGGACAGCACAGATACGCAGTATTTT,CSTSRTGDSTDTQYF
NA,TRBJ1-6,TRBV15,TRBD1,TGTGCCACCAGCAGGGGGCTGGGACAGGGGGCGAGATCCTATAATTCACCCCTCCACTTT,CATSRGLGQGARSYNSPLHF
NA,TRBJ1-1,TRBV20-1,TRBD1,TGCAGTGCTAGTACTGGGACAGGGGCCCCGAACACTGAAGCTTTCTTT,CSASTGTGAPNTEAFF
NA,TRBJ2-5,TRBV10-3,NA,TGTGCCAGCGACGACGAGGAGACCCAGTACTTC,CASDDEETQYF
NA,TRBJ1-2,TRBV19,NA,TGTGCCAGTAGGGCCGTGACTAGGGCGGATGGCTACACCTTC,CASRAVTRADGYTF
NA,TRBJ2-1,TRBV6-4,TRBD1,TGTGCCAGCAGTGAAGGGGACAGCTCCTACAATGAGCAGTTCTTC,CASSEGDSSYNEQFF
NA,TRBJ1-2,TRBV30,NA,TGTGCCTGGCAGGGTGCGGGTGGCTACACCTTC,CAWQGAGGYTF
NA,TRBJ1-2,TRBV6-1,TRBD1,TGTGCCAGCAACAAGGACAGGGACTATGGCTACACCTTC,CASNKDRDYGYTF
medium-sized,TRBJ2-1,TRBV6-1,TRBD1,TGTGCCAGCAGTCTGCGGACAGGGGGAACCTACAATGAGCAGTTCTTC,CASSLRTGGTYNEQFF